This passage covers 29 T cell receptor beta chains from one sample sequenced in a study of identical twins. TCRdb analysed the 5' RACE reads with MiXCR anew, one entry per CDR3 protein. The top ten hold approximately 0.48% of the sample, which has about 530,000 distinct CDR3 sequences, 20% to 25% seen once. These sequences were also reported in another study, on yellow fever vaccine responses in identical twins.

Sequenced input: CD4+ T cells sorted from blood. These receptors all stem from a woman aged 18-29 years in good health.

The chain combines TRBV11-2 with TRBJ2-1; D tentatively reads TRBD1 or TRBD2 (7 bases each). Germline V gene data show CDR1 as SGHAT and CDR2 as FQNNGV. V was shortened by 5 bases and J by 9 bases, with 23 bases between the two germline ends. This CDR3 region has 16 residues. The CDR3 bases are TGTGCCAGCAGCCCACCAGGGGGGGGCCAGAGAGGTGAGCAGTTCTTC. It encodes CASSPPGGGQRGEQFF.

The table lists this clonotype with a few counts. The rearrangement uses TRBV15 and TRBJ2-1; possibly TRBD1 for D (5 bases). The germline V gene encodes CDR1 LNHNV and CDR2 YYDKDF (reference sequence). V gave up 0 bases and J gave up 4 bases, with 10 bases separating them. CDR3 length: 15 residues. CDR3 amino acids: CATSRDSGPYNEQFF. The CDR3 nucleotides read TGTGCCACCAGCAGAGATTCAGGGCCATACAATGAGCAGTTCTTC.

This clonotype turned up a few times. This chain uses TRBV5-1 with TRBJ2-1; 9 positions agree with TRBD2. J lost 2 bases, V lost 0 bases, and 3 bases had no gene match. Germline lookup yields CDR1 SGHRS and CDR2 YFSETQ. This CDR3 spans 16 amino acids. The CDR3 DNA follows: TGCGCCAGCAGCTTGGGGGCGGGAGGGACCTACAATGAGCAGTTCTTC. Amino acid sequence: CASSLGAGGTYNEQFF.

This rearrangement joins TRBV24-1 to TRBJ1-1; TRBD1 is a possible D gene (6 bases). Trimming stripped 4 bases from V and 4 bases from J, with 15 bases between. This CDR3 region has 15 residues. The germline gives CDR1 KGHDR, CDR2 SFDVKD. The CDR3 nucleotides are TGTGCCACCAGTGACGGGGGGCGCCGAGGCACTGAAGCTTTCTTT. The encoded protein is CATSDGGRRGTEAFF.

This clonotype was seen more than once but under ten times. The chain joins TRBV7-2 to TRBJ2-7, with TRBD2 matching 7 bases. Germline CDR1 SGHTA, CDR2 FQGNSA. The V and J ends lost 4 bases and 3 bases, in that order; junction bases with no gene match: 9. The length of the CDR3 is 15 residues. CDR3 loop: CASSSFEREFYEQYF. The CDR3 nucleotides read TGTGCCAGCAGCTCGTTCGAGCGGGAATTCTACGAGCAGTACTTC.

The CDR3 sequence: CASSQPGVQGGQPQHF. Here the CDR3 DNA reads TGTGCCAGCTCACAACCCGGCGTACAGGGCGGGCAGCCCCAGCATTTT. V usage is TRBV18 and J usage is TRBJ1-5; possible D gene TRBD1, 6 bases. CDR3 length equals 16 residues. V lost 4 bases and J 7 bases, leaving 20 bases between the germline ends. Germline CDR1 reads KGHSH; CDR2 reads LQKENI.

The chain links TRBV10-1 to TRBJ2-1, with 8 bases lining up with TRBD2. Germline V gene lookup returns CDR1 WNHNN and CDR2 SYGVQD (reference sequence). Losses at the gene ends were 3 bases for V and 1 base for J; bases not matched to a gene: 5. This CDR3 is 16 amino acids long. CDR3 region: CASSEGGLVSYNEQFF. CDR3 DNA: TGCGCCAGCAGTGAAGGGGGACTAGTTTCCTACAATGAGCAGTTCTTC.

V gene TRBV4-2 combines with J gene TRBJ2-5; 12 nucleotides agree with TRBD2. Per the germline V gene, CDR1 is LGHNA and CDR2 is YNFKEQ. J was trimmed by 3 bases and V by 4 bases; bases with no gene match: 12. CDR3 size: 18 residues. The CDR3 region is CASSPAPGLAGSKETQYF. The CDR3 region has the DNA TGTGCCAGCAGCCCAGCCCCCGGACTAGCGGGGTCAAAAGAGACCCAGTACTTC.

This sequence joins TRBV7-9 and TRBJ1-2; no firm D call. CDR3 size: 11 residues. V lost 0 bases to trimming and J lost 8 bases, with 4 bases between them. CDR1 SEHNR and CDR2 FQNEAQ come from the germline V gene (reference sequence). The CDR3 reads CASSLALGYTF. DNA for the CDR3: TGTGCCAGCAGCTTAGCCCTGGGCTACACCTTC.

This clonotype came up a few times. The chain employs TRBV3-1 and TRBJ2-1; 13 bases line up with TRBD2. Germline V gene data show CDR1 as LGHDT and CDR2 as YNNKEL (reference sequence). The CDR3 sequence is 15 residues long. Trimming at V came to 4 bases and at J to 7 bases, leaving 4 bases not matched to a gene. CDR3 sequence: CASSRGLAGWNEQFF. The DNA of the CDR3 is TGTGCCAGCAGCCGGGGACTAGCGGGATGGAATGAGCAGTTCTTC.

V gene TRBV18 combines with J gene TRBJ1-2; 10 nucleotides match TRBD1. The V segment lost 5 bases and the J segment 7 bases; nucleotides outside the gene matches: 4. Germline CDR1 reads KGHSH; CDR2 reads LQKENI. The CDR3 is 13 amino acids. CDR3 coding DNA: TGTGCCAGCTCAGACAGGGGGCCTTTTGGCTACACCTTC. It specifies CASSDRGPFGYTF.

The chain combines TRBV19 with TRBJ1-3, with D possibly TRBD1 on 6 matching bases. Trimming pared 3 bases from V and 7 bases from J, leaving 19 bases between. The CDR3 extends over 16 amino acids. From germline, CDR1 is LNHDA and CDR2 SQIVND (reference sequence). DNA for the CDR3: TGTGCCAGTAGTATTGGGACAATTCGTCCGGAGAACACCATATATTTT. Translating gives CASSIGTIRPENTIYF.

The J gene is TRBJ1-4, the V gene TRBV5-5; maybe TRBD1 (6 bases). The V end was cut by 2 bases, the J end by 0 bases, with 11 bases between. Per the germline V gene, CDR1 is SGHKS and CDR2 is YYEKEE (reference sequence). The CDR3 covers 16 residues. The CDR3, as DNA: TGTGCCAGCAGCTTTCGGACAGCCGCAACTAATGAAAAACTGTTTTTT. As protein: CASSFRTAATNEKLFF. Looking up the rest from reference TRBV5-5 and TRBJ1-4 gives the full variable domain: DAGVTQSPTHLIKTRGQQVTLRCSPISGHKSVSWYQQVLGQGPQFIFQYYEKEERGRGNFPDRFSARQFPNYSSELNVNALLLGDSALYLCASSFRTAATNEKLFFGSGTQLSVL.

The rearrangement uses TRBV3-1 and TRBJ2-4; D unclear. Germline lookup yields CDR1 LGHDT and CDR2 YNNKEL (reference sequence). Between the trimmed V and J ends, which lost 4 bases and 7 bases, there was a span of 20 bases. CDR3 length: 16 amino acids. CDR3 sequence: CASSREAKVYGNIQYF. The CDR3 DNA reads as TGTGCCAGCAGCCGAGAAGCCAAGGTTTATGGGAACATTCAGTACTTC.

The V and J genes are TRBV5-1 and TRBJ2-7, with 10 bases lining up with TRBD1. This CDR3 contains 15 residues. The junction had 4 bases not matched to a gene; V was cut back by 4 bases and J by 0 bases. Looked up from germline, CDR1 is SGHRS and CDR2 is YFSETQ. The CDR3 DNA is TGCGCCAGCAGCGTGGGACAGGGGAGCTCCTACGAGCAGTACGTC. This translates into CASSVGQGSSYEQYV.

J is TRBJ2-5 and V is TRBV24-1, with 9 bases aligning to TRBD2. Trimming took 6 bases from V and 2 from J; bases not matched to a gene: 6. This CDR3 contains 15 residues. Germline loops: CDR1 KGHDR, CDR2 SFDVKD. The CDR3 loop is CATSLAGGYQETQYF. The DNA for the CDR3 is TGTGCCACCAGTCTTGCGGGGGGGTATCAAGAGACCCAGTACTTC.

This clonotype was picked up a small number of times. V gene TRBV10-3 combines with J gene TRBJ2-7, with 9 nucleotides matching TRBD2. Germline V gives CDR1 ENHRY, CDR2 SYGVKD. The CDR3 is made up of 14 amino acids. J gave up 1 base and V 4 bases, and 2 bases lay outside the gene matches. CDR3 DNA sequence: TGTGCCATCAGTGCAGCGGGGGGATCCTACGAGCAGTACGTC. It is translated as CAISAAGGSYEQYV.

The J gene is TRBJ2-2, the V gene TRBV9, with 7 bases lining up with TRBD2. Germline V gives CDR1 SGDLS, CDR2 YYNGEE. This CDR3 has 16 residues. V lost 3 bases and J lost 0; bases outside the gene matches: 5. CDR3 sequence (DNA): TGTGCCAGCAGCGCCCCGGGACTACCGAACACCGGGGAGCTGTTTTTT. As protein: CASSAPGLPNTGELFF.

The V call is TRBV3-1, the J call TRBJ1-1, with D uncertain. V shed 3 bases and J shed 5 bases, with 13 bases lying between them. The germline CDR1 and CDR2 sequences are LGHDT and YNNKEL (reference sequence). This CDR3 has 14 residues. The CDR3 coding sequence is TGTGCCAGCAGCCATCTAACGGGGTGGACTGAAGCTTTCTTT. Amino acids: CASSHLTGWTEAFF.

DNA of the CDR3: TGTGCCAGCAGGACCGGGACCCCTAGTGAATCCCTCCACTTT. Its translation is CASRTGTPSESLHF. The rearrangement links TRBV28 to TRBJ1-6; possibly TRBD1 for D (5 bases). With 6 bases removed from V and 14 bases from J, the gap between germline ends came to 20 bases. There are 14 residues in the CDR3. CDR1 is MDHEN, CDR2 SYDVKM, per germline.

On this clonotype: At one end, the junction sequence differs from germline, possibly due to a read error. V and J are TRBV12-3 or TRBV12-4 and TRBJ2-2; D may match TRBD1 or TRBD2 (6 bases each). The CDR3 covers 11 residues. This CDR3 reads CASSLGGALFF. In nucleotides, the CDR3 is TGTGCCAGCAGTTTAGGGGGGGCGCTGTTTTTT.

The V gene is TRBV3-1, the J gene TRBJ1-1, with D unresolved. The CDR3 contains 14 residues. The germline CDR1 and CDR2 sequences are LGHDT and YNNKEL (reference sequence). The V end lost 1 base, the J end lost 6 bases, and 12 bases lay between the germline ends. CDR3 sequence: CASSQGRGISEAFF. CDR3 nucleotides: TGTGCCAGCAGCCAAGGTAGAGGGATCTCTGAAGCTTTCTTT. Looking up the rest from reference TRBV3-1 and TRBJ1-1 gives the full variable domain: DTAVSQTPKYLVTQMGNDKSIKCEQNLGHDTMYWYKQDSKKFLKIMFSYNNKELIINETVPNRFSPKSPDKAHLNLHINSLELGDSAVYFCASSQGRGISEAFFGQGTRLTVV.

The chain couples TRBV12-3 or TRBV12-4 to TRBJ2-4, with 7 bases that match TRBD1. This CDR3 is built from 14 residues. V lost 5 bases and J lost 5; bases outside the gene matches: 6. Here the CDR3 reads CASSRTQGQNIQYF. In DNA form, the CDR3 reads TGTGCCAGCAGTCGGACACAGGGGCAAAACATTCAGTACTTC.

The table lists this clonotype with many counts. The chain has TRBV11-2 and TRBJ2-1; 11 bases are a match to TRBD2. V gave up 1 base and J gave up 10 bases; unmatched junction bases: 6. The CDR3 is made up of 15 amino acids. Germline loops: CDR1 SGHAT, CDR2 FQNNGV. The CDR3 DNA is TGTGCCAGCAGCTTAGTACTAGCGGGAGCGGGGGAGCAGTTCTTC. It encodes CASSLVLAGAGEQFF.

As to this clonotype: Given a much more abundant clone one base away, this may be a read error. The genes are TRBV11-2 and TRBJ2-3; the D is unclear. Germline V CDR1 and CDR2: SGHAT, FQNNGV. The CDR3 length is 11 residues. The V and J ends lost 3 bases and 4 bases respectively, with 2 bases between them. CDR3 sequence: CASSFPDTQYF. DNA for the CDR3: TGTGCCAGCAGCTTCCCAGATACGCAGTATTTT.

This clonotype was picked up a small number of times. The CDR3 DNA reads as TGTGCCAGCAGCCAAGTAAGTTCCGCCGGGACGTATAGTTCGAGTGAAGCTTTCTTT. Translation gives CASSQVSSAGTYSSSEAFF. The chain joins TRBV3-1 to TRBJ1-1; perhaps TRBD1 as D (5 bases). V lost 1 base to trimming and J lost 7 bases, with 28 bases between them. CDR1 LGHDT and CDR2 YNNKEL come from the germline V gene (reference sequence). This CDR3 has 19 amino acids.

This clonotype was counted between two and nine times. The chain uses TRBV12-3 or TRBV12-4 and TRBJ2-1; no reliable D call. The CDR3 contains 12 residues. Trimming left V 8 bases short and J 0 bases short, with 5 bases between. The CDR3, as DNA: TGTGCCAGCGGCTACTCCTACAATGAGCAGTTCTTC. Protein: CASGYSYNEQFF.

A few counts support this clonotype. The rearrangement uses TRBV6-5 and TRBJ2-3; TRBD2 matches 9 bases. This CDR3 is built from 17 residues. After removal of 0 bases from V and 2 bases from J, the junction contained 6 bases not matched to a gene. CDR1 MNHEY and CDR2 SVGAGI come from the germline V gene. The CDR3 DNA reads TGTGCCAGCAGTTACTCAGGGGCGGGGGGGCCCACAGATACGCAGTATTTT. Protein sequence: CASSYSGAGGPTDTQYF.

This clonotype has a handful of counts. The genes are TRBV12-3 or TRBV12-4 and TRBJ2-1; D remains unclear. This CDR3 has 13 amino acids. V lost 5 bases and J lost 7, with 12 bases in between. Here the CDR3 DNA reads TGTGCCAGCAGTATCGACCGTTGGAATGAGCAGTTCTTC. Its translation: CASSIDRWNEQFF.